The table lists the clone carrying this T cell receptor beta chain with a few counts. Antigen unknown. Treatment noted: roughly 10-day PBMC culture with coronavirus spike peptide pools or control peptides (ViraFEST assay). After expanding antigen-specific T cells with peptide pools, ViraFEST sequenced their TCRs. The data are from a study of vaccination and CD4 T cells after COVID-19. Overall study: Each post-COVID sample was drawn after diagnosis, and the median interval was 101 days (range 35 to 161).

Sequencing of DNA taken from cultured CD4+ T cells relied on the Oncomine TCR Beta short-read assay. TCRdb re-called the PCR reads with MiXCR, one entry per CDR3 protein. Of 9,500 to 15,000 distinct CDR3 sequences in the sample, around 46% were seen once. Germline CDR1 reads LNHDA; CDR2 reads SQIVND (reference sequence). V lost 3 bases, J lost 5 bases, and 10 bases lay in between. The length of the CDR3 is 13 residues. The sequenced sample was CD4+ T cells from blood, cultured in vitro. The clonotype originates from a human donor who had recovered from COVID-19. The chain links TRBV19 to TRBJ2-5, with D unresolved. As DNA, the CDR3 is TGTGCCAGTAGTATTAACCCTTGGGAGACCCAGTACTTC. As protein: CASSINPWETQYF.